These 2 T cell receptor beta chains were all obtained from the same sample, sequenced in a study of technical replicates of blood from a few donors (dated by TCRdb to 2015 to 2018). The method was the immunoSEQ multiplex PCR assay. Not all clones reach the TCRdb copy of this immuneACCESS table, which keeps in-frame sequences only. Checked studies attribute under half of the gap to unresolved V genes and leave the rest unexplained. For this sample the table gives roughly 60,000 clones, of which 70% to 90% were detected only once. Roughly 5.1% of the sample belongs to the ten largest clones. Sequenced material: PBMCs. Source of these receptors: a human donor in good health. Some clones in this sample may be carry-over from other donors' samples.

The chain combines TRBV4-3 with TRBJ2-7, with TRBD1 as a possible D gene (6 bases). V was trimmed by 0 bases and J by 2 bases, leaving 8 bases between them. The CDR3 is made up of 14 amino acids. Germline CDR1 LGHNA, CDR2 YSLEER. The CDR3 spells CASSQDNRAYEQYF. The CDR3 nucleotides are TGCGCCAGCAGCCAAGATAACAGGGCCTACGAGCAGTACTTC.

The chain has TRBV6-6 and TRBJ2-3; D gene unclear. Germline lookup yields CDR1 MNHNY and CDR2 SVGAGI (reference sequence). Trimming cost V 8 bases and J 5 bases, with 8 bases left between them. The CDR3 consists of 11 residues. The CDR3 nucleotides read TGTGCCAGCCGGTCGGGAGATACGCAGTATTTT. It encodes CASRSGDTQYF.